This T cell receptor (beta chain) was retrieved from a study of somatic mutations in cytotoxic T cells in rheumatoid arthritis. Study at large: In some cases, T-cell populations stained with V beta antibodies were flow-sorted at nearly 100% purity, and these included V beta1+ cells sequenced for TCRB.

Study-wide results and caveats: Rheumatoid arthritis patients were compared with age-matched healthy controls, and their CD8+ T-cell clonality did not differ significantly. Rheumatoid arthritis patients showed slight TRBV07 underrepresentation, unadjusted for multiple comparisons. Antigens recognized by the expanded CD8+ clones were unknown.

Comments on this clone: Its antigen is currently unknown.

The CDR3 length is 15 residues. Trimming removed 3 bases from V and 4 bases from J, with 15 bases in between. Germline V lookup: CDR1 WSHSY, CDR2 SAAADI. Generated by immunoSEQ multiplex PCR, the TCRdb table keeps only in-frame clones and is missing some. Of some 4,300 clones in the sample, about four fifths are singletons; the top ten hold roughly 29%. The source is a woman aged 60-75 years with rheumatoid arthritis. This sequence joins TRBV10-2 and TRBJ2-5; D is unclear. The specimen sequenced was CD8+ T cells sorted from blood. CDR3 in amino acids: CASSEDLNSRETQYF. The CDR3 bases are TGCGCCAGCAGTGAAGATCTCAACTCCCGAGAGACCCAGTACTTC.